This T cell receptor beta chain was captured in a study of T cells after posttransplantation cyclophosphamide. This CDR3 is 15 amino acids long. Trimming at V came to 7 bases and at J to 4 bases, leaving 9 bases not matched to a gene. Germline loops: CDR1 LNHDA, CDR2 SQIVND (reference sequence). Overall study results and limits: Tissue-infiltrating T cells from skin or gut overlapped little with blood T cells.

The related graft donor's blood sample was taken on the day of bone marrow donation. Cells defined as naive were viable CD3+CD4+ or CD3+CD8+ and CCR7+CD45RA+CD45RO-CD95-CD27+CD28+. The assay was immunoSEQ multiplex PCR, and TCRdb's table has in-frame clones only and misses some. The sample carries nearly 3,500 clones, just under 97% recorded once. As concerns this clone: Its antigen is currently unknown.

What was sequenced was naive CD8+ T cells sorted from PBMCs. V gene TRBV19 combines with J gene TRBJ2-7; 11 nucleotides match TRBD1. This clonotype was sampled from a woman aged 50 to 65 in good health and a related stem cell transplant donor. The CDR3 here is CASTAGQGASYEQYF. For the CDR3, the DNA is TGTGCCAGTACTGCTGGACAGGGGGCTTCGTACGAGCAGTACTTC.